One sample yielded the 8 T cell receptor beta chains listed below, sequenced in a study of radiation and T cells in renal cell carcinoma. TCRdb keeps only in-frame clones here, not all; method: immunoSEQ multiplex PCR. The sample lists some 150,000 clones; over 80% were seen once. The time point denotes: blood 2 weeks post-SBRT. Treatment denoted: 15 Gy SBRT to primary tumor, nephrectomy 4 weeks later. Sample: blood, taken from a patient whose treatment included radiotherapy and nephrectomy. These receptors were obtained from a woman in her fifties or sixties with renal cell carcinoma.

The chain is built from TRBV7-9 and TRBJ1-1; 7 positions agree with TRBD1. With V trimmed by 5 bases and J by 6 bases, 15 bases remained unmatched. Per the germline V gene, CDR1 is SEHNR and CDR2 is FQNEAQ (reference sequence). The CDR3 consists of 16 residues. The CDR3 loop is CASSPTPGQKISEAFF. The CDR3 nucleotides are TGTGCCAGCAGCCCCACTCCGGGACAGAAGATTTCTGAAGCTTTCTTT.

The CDR3 reads CASKAQGYATNEKLFF. The CDR3 DNA reads TGTGCCAGCAAGGCACAGGGATATGCAACTAATGAAAAACTGTTTTTT. The gene calls are TRBV6-4 and TRBJ1-4; D is perhaps TRBD1 (6 bases). CDR3 length equals 16 residues. Germline CDR1 and CDR2: MRHNA and SNTAGT. With 7 bases removed from V and 0 bases from J, the gap between germline ends came to 15 bases.

This clone was seen just once. The chain combines TRBV9 with TRBJ2-3; D gene unclear. The CDR3 runs to 12 residues. The ends were cut back, 1 base at V and 5 bases at J, with 5 bases in the middle. Germline-derived CDR1 and CDR2 are SGDLS and YYNGEE. The CDR3 here is CASSVRRDTQYF. The CDR3 DNA follows: TGTGCCAGCAGCGTAAGGAGAGATACGCAGTATTTT.

J is TRBJ1-5 and V is TRBV19, with D perhaps matching TRBD1 (5 bases). Trimming removed 2 bases at V and 7 bases at J, with 15 bases between. The CDR3 is 15 amino acids. Germline CDR1 LNHDA, CDR2 SQIVND (reference sequence). As DNA, the CDR3 is TGTGCCAGTAGTATAAAACGGACGGGGGACCAGCCCCAGCATTTT. The encoded protein is CASSIKRTGDQPQHF.

V and J are TRBV7-8 and TRBJ2-2; TRBD2 might be the D (5 bases). Germline-derived CDR1 and CDR2 are SGHVS and FQNEAQ. The ends were cut back, 5 bases at V and 1 base at J, with 8 bases in the middle. This CDR3 has 14 residues. In nucleotides, the CDR3 is TGTGCCAGCAGCGTACGGGGGAACACCGGGGAGCTGTTTTTT. This sequence encodes CASSVRGNTGELFF.

Only one count was recorded for this clone. V is TRBV25-1 and J is TRBJ1-2; TRBD1 is a possible D gene (5 bases). This CDR3 is built from 15 residues. Germline-derived CDR1 and CDR2 are MGHDK and SYGVNS. Between the trimmed V and J ends, which lost 4 bases and 3 bases, there was a span of 15 bases. This CDR3 reads CASSAVLTDDYGYTF. The DNA of the CDR3 is TGTGCCAGCAGTGCGGTACTGACAGACGACTATGGCTACACCTTC.

CDR3 sequence: CASSAVENTEAFF. The DNA of the CDR3 is TGTGCCAGCAGCGCCGTTGAGAACACTGAAGCTTTCTTT. The V gene is TRBV6-6, the J gene TRBJ1-1; no clear D gene. CDR3 length: 13 amino acids. CDR1 is MNHNY and CDR2 is SVGAGI in the germline V gene (reference sequence). V was cut by 6 bases and J by 1 base, with 9 bases left in between.

This clone was picked up a small number of times. The chain uses TRBV7-9 and TRBJ1-1; D remains unclear. Germline-derived CDR1 and CDR2 are SEHNR and FQNEAQ (reference sequence). The CDR3 is 14 amino acids. Trimming took 1 base from V and 6 from J, leaving 12 bases between them. The CDR3 DNA sequence: TGTGCCAGCAGCTTAGAACGGGATAATGCTGAAGCTTTCTTT. It codes for CASSLERDNAEAFF.